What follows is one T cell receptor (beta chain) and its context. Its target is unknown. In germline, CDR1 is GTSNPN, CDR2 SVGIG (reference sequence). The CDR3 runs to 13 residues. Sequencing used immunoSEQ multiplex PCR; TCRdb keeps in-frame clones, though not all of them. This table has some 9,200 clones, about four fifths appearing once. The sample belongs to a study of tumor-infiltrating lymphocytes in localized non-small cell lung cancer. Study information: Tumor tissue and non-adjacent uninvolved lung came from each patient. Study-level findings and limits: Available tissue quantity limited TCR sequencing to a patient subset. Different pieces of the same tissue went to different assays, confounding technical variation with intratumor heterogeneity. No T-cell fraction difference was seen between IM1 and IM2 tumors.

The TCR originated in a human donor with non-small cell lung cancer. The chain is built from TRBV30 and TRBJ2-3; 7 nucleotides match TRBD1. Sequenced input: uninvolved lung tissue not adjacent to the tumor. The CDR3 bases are TGTGCTTCCTACAGGGGTGGGACAGATACGCAGTATTTT. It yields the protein CASYRGGTDTQYF.